This passage covers 20 T cell receptor beta chains from one sample sequenced in a study of blood T cells in healthy people across ages. Sample-barcoded 5' priming and a J-beta primer mix drove a second PCR of roughly 6 to 12 cycles. Via MiXCR, TCRdb re-called the 5' RACE reads, giving one row per CDR3 protein. The sample records about 1,500,000 distinct CDR3 sequences, about 40% being singletons. Sequencing input: blood. These receptor sequences come from a woman aged 18-35 years in good health.

This clonotype was seen a few times. The V gene is TRBV24-1, the J gene TRBJ2-7, with TRBD1 matching over 9 bases. This CDR3 contains 15 residues. V lost 3 bases, J lost 5 bases, and 7 bases stayed unmatched. Germline lookup yields CDR1 KGHDR and CDR2 SFDVKD. The CDR3 region is CATSDNGQGNDEQYF. The CDR3 nucleotides are TGTGCCACCAGTGATAACGGACAGGGGAACGACGAGCAGTACTTC.

This clonotype was seen many times. For the CDR3, the DNA is TGCAGCGTGGGGGATTCCAATGAGCAGTTCTTC. It is translated as CSVGDSNEQFF. The chain couples TRBV29-1 to TRBJ2-1, with D possibly being TRBD1 or TRBD2 (5 bases each). Trimming stripped 6 bases from V and 6 bases from J, with 9 bases between. The germline V gene encodes CDR1 SQVTM and CDR2 ANQGSEA. CDR3 length: 11 residues.

V usage is TRBV6-1 and J usage is TRBJ2-5; 8 bases are a match to TRBD1. The DNA end lines up better with TRBJ2-7; the J call may be wrong. In germline, CDR1 is MNHNS, CDR2 SASEGT. The length of the CDR3 is 18 residues. The CDR3 DNA reads TGTGCCAGCAGTCCCCGACGGACAGGGACCCTTGGGAGCTACGAGCAGTACTTC. Its protein product is CASSPRRTGTLGSYEQYF.

The chain links TRBV20-1 to TRBJ2-3; 7 bases line up with TRBD2. The CDR3 is 15 amino acids. In germline, CDR1 is DFQATT, CDR2 SNEGSKA (reference sequence). Trimming at V came to 7 bases and at J to 0 bases, leaving 10 bases not matched to a gene. The CDR3 bases are TGCAGTGGGCGGGGGTCTCCCGGGAGCACAGATACGCAGTATTTT. It specifies CSGRGSPGSTDTQYF.

This clonotype was picked up many times. The rearrangement links TRBV18 to TRBJ2-1; 7 nucleotides align to TRBD2. Trimming at V came to 2 bases and at J to 8 bases, leaving 6 bases not matched to a gene. Germline V gene data show CDR1 as KGHSH and CDR2 as LQKENI. The CDR3 length is 14 residues. The CDR3 DNA is TGTGCCAGCTCACCATTACCGGGAGGCGATGAGCAGTTCTTC. Protein product: CASSPLPGGDEQFF.

V is TRBV20-1 and J is TRBJ1-2; D is undetermined. The CDR3 runs 14 residues. V lost 6 bases, J lost 2 bases, and 16 bases lay in between. The V gene's germline CDR1 is DFQATT and CDR2 SNEGSKA (reference sequence). The CDR3 sequence: CSAPPPSMNYGYTF. The CDR3 coding sequence is TGCAGTGCCCCTCCCCCCTCTATGAACTATGGCTACACCTTC.

This clonotype occurred many times. This chain links TRBV10-3 with TRBJ2-1; 7 bases align to TRBD1. The CDR3 runs 13 residues. V was pared by 8 bases and J by 4 bases, with 5 bases of the junction left unmatched. Germline V CDR1 and CDR2: ENHRY, SYGVKD. As DNA, the CDR3 is TGTGCCATCGGAAAACAGGGGTACAATGAGCAGTTCTTC. It codes for CAIGKQGYNEQFF.

Details on this clonotype: With a much larger clone just one base away, this may be a read error. This chain uses TRBV2 with TRBJ2-4, with a possible D match to TRBD1 (6 bases). The J call is doubtful: the DNA matches TRBJ2-5 better. CDR1 and CDR2 (germline): SNHLY, FYNNEI. The CDR3 contains 15 residues. CDR3 nucleotides: TGTGCCAGCACAGCGGACAGAGTAAGGAAAGAGACCCAGTACTTC. It translates to CASTADRVRKETQYF.

The V and J genes are TRBV2 and TRBJ2-1, with D perhaps being TRBD1 or TRBD2 (6 bases each). Germline CDR1 reads SNHLY; CDR2 reads FYNNEI. V dropped 6 bases and J dropped 8 bases, with 14 bases sitting between them. The CDR3 runs 13 residues. The CDR3: CASRGGTGYEQFF. For the CDR3, the DNA is TGTGCCAGCAGGGGGGGCACAGGGTATGAGCAGTTCTTC.

V gene TRBV7-2 combines with J gene TRBJ2-1; 7 bases are shared with TRBD2. The CDR3 length is 15 residues. Germline CDR1 reads SGHTA; CDR2 reads FQGNSA. Losses at the gene ends were 4 bases for V and 3 bases for J; bases not matched to a gene: 6. The CDR3 nucleotides read TGTGCCAGCAGCTCCCGTAGCGGGCTCTACAATGAGCAGTTCTTC. It specifies CASSSRSGLYNEQFF.

This clonotype was picked up a small number of times. The V call is TRBV27, the J call TRBJ1-5; no firm D call. Trimming removed 3 bases from V and 6 bases from J, with 9 bases in between. The CDR3 has 13 amino acids. Per the germline V gene, CDR1 is MNHEY and CDR2 is SMNVEV (reference sequence). This chain's CDR3 is CASSLQNGQPQHF. CDR3 DNA sequence: TGTGCCAGCAGTTTGCAAAACGGTCAGCCCCAGCATTTT.

The chain is built from TRBV28 and TRBJ2-7, with no clear D. CDR1 is MDHEN and CDR2 is SYDVKM in the germline V gene. Trimming pared 6 bases from V and 0 bases from J, leaving 12 bases between. The CDR3 spans 14 residues. CDR3 sequence (DNA): TGTGCCAGCAGACCGCCCCCGAGCTCCTACGAGCAGTACTTC. This gives the protein CASRPPPSSYEQYF.

This CDR3 reads CASSQREQGTEAFF. Here the CDR3 DNA reads TGTGCCAGCAGCCAACGTGAACAGGGCACTGAAGCTTTCTTT. The chain has TRBV4-2 and TRBJ1-1; a weak D match, TRBD1 (6 bases). The CDR3 is 14 residues long. V was shortened by 2 bases and J by 4 bases, with 11 bases between the two germline ends. From germline, CDR1 is LGHNA and CDR2 YNFKEQ.

The rearrangement joins TRBV25-1 to TRBJ1-4; 7 bases agree with TRBD1. CDR1 and CDR2 from the germline V gene are MGHDK and SYGVNS. The CDR3 covers 14 residues. V lost 4 bases to trimming and J lost 6 bases; unmatched junction nucleotides: 5. The CDR3: CASSGQGEDEKLFF. CDR3 sequence (DNA): TGTGCCAGCAGTGGGCAGGGGGAGGATGAAAAACTGTTTTTT.

The chain couples TRBV25-1 to TRBJ1-3, with D perhaps matching TRBD1 (5 bases). The CDR3 has 16 amino acids. V was shortened by 6 bases and J by 0 bases, with 15 bases between the two germline ends. Germline V gene data show CDR1 as MGHDK and CDR2 as SYGVNS. CDR3 bases: TGTGCCAGCAGGGACGGGGGAATCCTCTCTGGAAACACCATATATTTT. Translated, it gives CASRDGGILSGNTIYF.

There are a few counts of this clonotype. V is TRBV12-3 or TRBV12-4 and J is TRBJ2-5; either TRBD1 or TRBD2 may fit D (5 bases each). The CDR3 has 15 residues. V lost 1 base to trimming and J lost 4 bases, with 13 bases between them. The CDR3, as DNA: TGTGCCAGCAGTTTAGAGGCCCCTGGGGGAGAGACCCAGTACTTC. Translating it yields CASSLEAPGGETQYF.

This clonotype was seen a handful of times. The chain links TRBV7-2 to TRBJ2-7; D not resolved. CDR3 length: 12 amino acids. The germline V gene has CDR1 SGHTA and CDR2 FQGNSA. Trimming removed 5 bases at V and 3 bases at J, with 8 bases between. As DNA, the CDR3 is TGTGCCAGCAGCACCTCCGTCTACGAGCAGTACTTC. Protein sequence: CASSTSVYEQYF.

V gene TRBV7-9 combines with J gene TRBJ2-1, with D unclear. The J call may be faulty, since TRBJ2-7 better matches the DNA end. The CDR3 loop spans 13 amino acids. The germline V gene encodes CDR1 SEHNR and CDR2 FQNEAQ (reference sequence). CDR3: CASSAARINEQYF. CDR3 nucleotide sequence: TGTGCCAGCAGCGCCGCGCGCATCAATGAGCAGTACTTC.

This chain links TRBV28 with TRBJ1-2, with 9 nucleotides matching TRBD1. With 5 bases clipped from V and 3 bases from J, the junction kept 16 bases outside the gene matches. The CDR3 consists of 18 residues. From germline, CDR1 is MDHEN and CDR2 SYDVKM. CDR3 coding DNA: TGTGCCAGCAGTATGATAAACCGGGACAGGGCTTGGGACTATGGCTACACCTTC. This translates into CASSMINRDRAWDYGYTF.

This clonotype occurred many times. The genes are TRBV6-6 and TRBJ2-1, with 13 bases that match TRBD2. Trimming took 0 bases from V and 9 from J; bases not matched to a gene: 5. This CDR3 contains 16 residues. Germline V lookup: CDR1 MNHNY, CDR2 SVGAGI (reference sequence). The CDR3 region is CASSYSGTSGTSEQFF. The CDR3, as DNA: TGTGCCAGCAGTTACTCGGGGACTAGCGGGACGAGTGAGCAGTTCTTC.